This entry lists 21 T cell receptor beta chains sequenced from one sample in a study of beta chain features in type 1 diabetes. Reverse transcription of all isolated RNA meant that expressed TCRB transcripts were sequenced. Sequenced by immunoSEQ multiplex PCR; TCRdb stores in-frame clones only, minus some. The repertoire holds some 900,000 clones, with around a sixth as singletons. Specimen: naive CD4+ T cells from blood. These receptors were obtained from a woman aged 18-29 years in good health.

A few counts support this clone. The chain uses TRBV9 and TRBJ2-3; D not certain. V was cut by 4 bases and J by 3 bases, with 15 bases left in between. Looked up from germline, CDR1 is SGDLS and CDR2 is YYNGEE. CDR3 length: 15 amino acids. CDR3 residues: CASSPRTWGTDTQYF. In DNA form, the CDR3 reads TGTGCCAGCAGCCCCCGGACGTGGGGTACAGATACGCAGTATTTT.

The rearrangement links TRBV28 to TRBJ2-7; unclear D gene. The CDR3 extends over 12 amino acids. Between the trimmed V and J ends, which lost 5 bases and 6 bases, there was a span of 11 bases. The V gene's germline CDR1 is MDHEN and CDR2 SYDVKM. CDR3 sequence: CASSPIHGEQYF. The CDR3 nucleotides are TGTGCCAGCAGTCCTATTCACGGCGAGCAGTACTTC.

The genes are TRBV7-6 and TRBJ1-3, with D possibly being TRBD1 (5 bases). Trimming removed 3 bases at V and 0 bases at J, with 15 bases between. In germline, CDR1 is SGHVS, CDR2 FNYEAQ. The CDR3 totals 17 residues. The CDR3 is CASSFGGKSTSGNTIYF. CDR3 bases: TGTGCCAGCAGCTTTGGGGGGAAGTCCACCTCTGGAAACACCATATATTTT.

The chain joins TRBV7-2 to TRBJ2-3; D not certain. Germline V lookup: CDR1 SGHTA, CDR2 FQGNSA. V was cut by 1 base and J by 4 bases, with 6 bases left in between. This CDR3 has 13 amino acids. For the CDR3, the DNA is TGTGCCAGCAGCTTAGACGGCCCAGATACGCAGTATTTT. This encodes CASSLDGPDTQYF.

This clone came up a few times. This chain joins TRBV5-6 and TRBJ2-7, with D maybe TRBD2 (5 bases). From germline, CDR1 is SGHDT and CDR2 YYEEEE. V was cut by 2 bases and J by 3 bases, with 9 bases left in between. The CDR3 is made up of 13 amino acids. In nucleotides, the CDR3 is TGTGCCAGCAGCTTTAAGGGAGTCTACGAGCAGTACTTC. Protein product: CASSFKGVYEQYF. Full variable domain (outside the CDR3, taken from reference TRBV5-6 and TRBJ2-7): DAGVTQSPTHLIKTRGQQVTLRCSPKSGHDTVSWYQQALGQGPQFIFQYYEEEERQRGNFPDRFSGHQFPNYSSELNVNALLLGDSALYLCASSFKGVYEQYFGPGTRLTVT.

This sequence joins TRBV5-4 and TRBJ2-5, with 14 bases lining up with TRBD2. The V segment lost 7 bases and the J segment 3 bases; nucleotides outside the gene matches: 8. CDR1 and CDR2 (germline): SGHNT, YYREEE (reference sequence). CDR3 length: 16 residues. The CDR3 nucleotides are TGTGCCAGCTCCGGGACTAGCGGGGGTTTTAAAGAGACCCAGTACTTC. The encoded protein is CASSGTSGGFKETQYF.

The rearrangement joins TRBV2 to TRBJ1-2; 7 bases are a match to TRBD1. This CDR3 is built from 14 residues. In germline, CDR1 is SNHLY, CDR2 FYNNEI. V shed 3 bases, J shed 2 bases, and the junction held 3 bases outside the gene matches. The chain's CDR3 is CASSDEGANYGYTF. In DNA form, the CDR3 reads TGTGCCAGCAGTGATGAGGGGGCAAACTATGGCTACACCTTC.

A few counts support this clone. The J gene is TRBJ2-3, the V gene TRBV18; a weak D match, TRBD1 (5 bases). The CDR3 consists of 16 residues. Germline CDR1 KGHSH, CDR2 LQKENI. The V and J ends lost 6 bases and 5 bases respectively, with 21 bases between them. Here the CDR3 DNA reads TGTGCCAGCTCCCAAACCAGGGTATCATTAAAAGATACGCAGTATTTT. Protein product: CASSQTRVSLKDTQYF. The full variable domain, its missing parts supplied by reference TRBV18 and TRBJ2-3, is NAGVMQNPRHLVRRRGQEARLRCSPMKGHSHVYWYRQLPEEGLKFMVYLQKENIIDESGMPKERFSAEFPKEGPSILRIQQVVRGDSAAYFCASSQTRVSLKDTQYFGPGTRLTVL.

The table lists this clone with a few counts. The CDR3 sequence: CASSVPSTGETQYF. CDR3 DNA: TGTGCCAGCAGTGTCCCCTCGACAGGGGAGACCCAGTACTTC. This chain connects TRBV2 to TRBJ2-5; 7 bases align to TRBD1. The CDR3 is made up of 14 amino acids. Germline CDR1 is SNHLY and CDR2 is FYNNEI. The V and J ends lost 4 bases and 5 bases, in that order; junction bases with no gene match: 7.

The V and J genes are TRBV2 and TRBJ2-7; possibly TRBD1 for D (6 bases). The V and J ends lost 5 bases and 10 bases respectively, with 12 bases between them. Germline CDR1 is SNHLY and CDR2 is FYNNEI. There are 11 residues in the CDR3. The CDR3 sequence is CASSQQGVQYF. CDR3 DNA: TGTGCCAGCAGTCAACAGGGAGTCCAGTACTTC.

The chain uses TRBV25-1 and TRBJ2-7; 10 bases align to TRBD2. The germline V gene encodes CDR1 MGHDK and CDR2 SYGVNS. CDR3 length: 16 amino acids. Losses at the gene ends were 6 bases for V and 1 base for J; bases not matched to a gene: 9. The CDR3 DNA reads TGTGCCAGCAGACCCCAGGGTAGCGGGAGGTCCTACGAGCAGTACTTC. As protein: CASRPQGSGRSYEQYF.

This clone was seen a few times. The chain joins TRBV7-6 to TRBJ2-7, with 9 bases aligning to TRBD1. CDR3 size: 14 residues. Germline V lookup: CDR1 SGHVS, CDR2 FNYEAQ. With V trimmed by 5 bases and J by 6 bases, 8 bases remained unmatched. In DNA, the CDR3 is TGTGCCAGCAGCAGCCGGGACAGGGCATCCGAGCAGTACTTC. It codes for CASSSRDRASEQYF.

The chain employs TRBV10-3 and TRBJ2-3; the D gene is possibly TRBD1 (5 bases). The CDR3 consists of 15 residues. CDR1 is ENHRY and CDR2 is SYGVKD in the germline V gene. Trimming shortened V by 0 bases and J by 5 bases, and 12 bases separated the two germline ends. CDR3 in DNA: TGTGCCATCAGTGAGTCAGGGGCTTCACTAGATACGCAGTATTTT. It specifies CAISESGASLDTQYF.

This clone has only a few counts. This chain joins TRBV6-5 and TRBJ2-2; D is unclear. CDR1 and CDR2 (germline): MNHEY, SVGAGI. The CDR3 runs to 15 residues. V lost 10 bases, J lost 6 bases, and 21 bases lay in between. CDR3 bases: TGTGCCACCCGAAAACCGGGCCCCTTGCCCGGGGAGCTGTTTTTT. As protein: CATRKPGPLPGELFF.

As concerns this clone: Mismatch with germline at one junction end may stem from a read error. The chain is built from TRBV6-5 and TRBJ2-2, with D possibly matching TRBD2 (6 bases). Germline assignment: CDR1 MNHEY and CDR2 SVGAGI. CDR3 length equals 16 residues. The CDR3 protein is CASSYSKGGNAGELFF. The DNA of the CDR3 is TGTGCCAGCAGTTACTCTAAGGGCGGGAACGCCGGGGAGCTGTTTTTT.

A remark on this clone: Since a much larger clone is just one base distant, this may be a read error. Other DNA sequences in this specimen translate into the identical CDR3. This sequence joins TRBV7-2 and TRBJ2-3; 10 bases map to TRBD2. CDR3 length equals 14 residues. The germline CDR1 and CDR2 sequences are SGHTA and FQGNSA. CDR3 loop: CASSLAGGTDTQYF. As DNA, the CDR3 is TGTGCCAGCAGCCTAGCGGGGGGCACAGATACGCAGTATTTT.

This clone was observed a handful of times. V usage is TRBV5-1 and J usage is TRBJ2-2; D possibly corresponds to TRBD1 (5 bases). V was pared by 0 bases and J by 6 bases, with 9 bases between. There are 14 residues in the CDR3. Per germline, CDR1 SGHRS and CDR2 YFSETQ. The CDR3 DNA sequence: TGCGCCAGCAGCTTGGTTCAGGGTGCCGGGGAGCTGTTTTTT. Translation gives CASSLVQGAGELFF.

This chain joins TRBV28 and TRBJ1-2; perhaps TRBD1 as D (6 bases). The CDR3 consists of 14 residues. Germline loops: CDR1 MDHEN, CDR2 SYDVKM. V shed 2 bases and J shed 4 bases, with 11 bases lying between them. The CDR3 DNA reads TGTGCCAGCAGTTTAGAGGGGGGCCCCTATGGCTACACCTTC. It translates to CASSLEGGPYGYTF.

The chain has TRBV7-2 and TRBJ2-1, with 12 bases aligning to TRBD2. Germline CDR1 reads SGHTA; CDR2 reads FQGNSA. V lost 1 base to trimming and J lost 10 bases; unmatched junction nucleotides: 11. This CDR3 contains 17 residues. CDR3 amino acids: CASSLDPLAGGPLEQFF. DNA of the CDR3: TGTGCCAGCAGCTTAGACCCTCTAGCGGGAGGGCCATTAGAGCAGTTCTTC.

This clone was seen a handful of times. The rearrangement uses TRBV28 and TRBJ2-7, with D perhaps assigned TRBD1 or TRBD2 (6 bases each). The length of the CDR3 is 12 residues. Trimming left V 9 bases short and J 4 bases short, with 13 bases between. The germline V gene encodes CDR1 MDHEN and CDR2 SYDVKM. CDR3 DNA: TGTGCCAGTTCACGGGGGCTGTACGAGCAGTACTTC. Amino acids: CASSRGLYEQYF.

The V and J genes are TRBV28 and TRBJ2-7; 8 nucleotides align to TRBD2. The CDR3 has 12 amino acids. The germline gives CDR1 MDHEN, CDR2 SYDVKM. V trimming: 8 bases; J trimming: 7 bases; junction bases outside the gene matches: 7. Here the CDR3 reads CASGTRSGEQYF. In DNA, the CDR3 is TGTGCCAGCGGGACTAGAAGTGGAGAGCAGTACTTC.